This TCR beta chain appears in the sequencing data of a study of blood T cell repertoires in COVID-19. Study-wide context: In each case, the material was cDNA or gDNA derived from T cells, B-cell-depleted T cells, or PBMCs.

CDR3 size: 14 residues. J gave up 3 bases and V 9 bases, and 10 bases lay outside the gene matches. Germline V CDR1 and CDR2: SGHVS, FQNEAQ. This clone was found once. Per the study methods: The assay estimated nucleated cells by amplifying reference gene primers. Profiled with immunoSEQ multiplex PCR; TCRdb holds only in-frame clones, not every one. Clonal size and the V and J genes are those of that table, whereas D and trimming came from the DNA. The sample consists of about 120,000 clones, around 87% of them appearing once. The sequence came from a woman in her seventies with acute or convalescent COVID-19. The chain has TRBV7-8 and TRBJ1-1; 7 nucleotides match TRBD1. Specimen: peripheral blood. CDR3 amino acids: CASRNPRGDTEAFF. The CDR3 bases are TGTGCCAGTCGAAACCCCAGGGGGGACACTGAAGCTTTCTTT.